The rows below give T cell receptor beta chains drawn from one sample of a study of control samples from healthy donors and cancer patients. Profiled with immunoSEQ multiplex PCR; TCRdb holds only in-frame clones, not every one. The sample yields about 51,000 clones, approximately 91% seen once. The sample taken for sequencing was PBMCs. These receptors originate from a man aged 45-60 years with head and neck cancer. The CDR3 runs from the conserved cysteine through the conserved F or W. The D gene is left open where the match is weak. For some rows the clone size is stated as once, few or many, or as a class when expanded; others skip it.

d_gene: TRBD1; v_gene: TRBV15; j_gene: TRBJ2-7; abundance: -; CDR3nt: TGTGCCACCAGAGGGACAGGGAACTCCTACGAGCAGTACTTC; CDR3aa: CATRGTGNSYEQYF
d_gene: -; v_gene: TRBV9; j_gene: TRBJ2-1; abundance: -; CDR3nt: TGTGCCAGCAGCCCTAGTGGGGGCTCCTACAATGAGCAGTTCTTC; CDR3aa: CASSPSGGSYNEQFF
d_gene: -; v_gene: TRBV7-3; j_gene: TRBJ1-1; abundance: -; CDR3nt: TGTGCCAGCAGCTCCGGGACCCTCACTGAAGCTTTCTTT; CDR3aa: CASSSGTLTEAFF
d_gene: -; v_gene: TRBV5-1; j_gene: TRBJ1-1; abundance: -; CDR3nt: TGCGCCAGCAGCTTGGGTCCTGCGGGGGGGACTGAAGCTTTCTTT; CDR3aa: CASSLGPAGGTEAFF
d_gene: TRBD2; v_gene: TRBV4-3; j_gene: TRBJ2-5; abundance: -; CDR3nt: TGCGCCAGCAGCCAAGAATCGGGGGGATCTCAAGAGACCCAGTACTTC; CDR3aa: CASSQESGGSQETQYF
d_gene: TRBD2; v_gene: TRBV5-6; j_gene: TRBJ2-4; abundance: -; CDR3nt: TGCGCCAGCAGCGGGGGGGGCGACTCCTTCCTAGCCAAAAACATTCAGTACTTC; CDR3aa: CASSGGGDSFLAKNIQYF
d_gene: TRBD1; v_gene: TRBV6-5; j_gene: TRBJ2-1; abundance: -; CDR3nt: TGTGCCAGCAGAAACCGACAGGGGTGGGAGCAGTTCTTC; CDR3aa: CASRNRQGWEQFF
d_gene: -; v_gene: TRBV11-3; j_gene: TRBJ2-5; abundance: few; CDR3nt: TGTGCCAGCAGCTTAGGAGAGACCCAGTACTTC; CDR3aa: CASSLGETQYF
d_gene: TRBD1; v_gene: TRBV6-5; j_gene: TRBJ2-1; abundance: -; CDR3nt: TGTGCCAGCAGCCTAGCAGGGGGAACCTACAATGAGCAGTTCTTC; CDR3aa: CASSLAGGTYNEQFF
d_gene: -; v_gene: TRBV5-6; j_gene: TRBJ1-5; abundance: -; CDR3nt: TGTGCCAGCAGCTTGGGACCATCTGGCAATCAGCCCCAGCATTTT; CDR3aa: CASSLGPSGNQPQHF
d_gene: TRBD1; v_gene: TRBV4-2; j_gene: TRBJ1-6; abundance: -; CDR3nt: TGTGCCAGCAGCCCAAGAACAGGGGATAATTCACCCCTCCACTTT; CDR3aa: CASSPRTGDNSPLHF
d_gene: -; v_gene: TRBV4-1; j_gene: TRBJ2-7; abundance: -; CDR3nt: TGCGCCAGCAGCCAAGTAGGGAGGGGGCGGTACGAGCAGTACTTC; CDR3aa: CASSQVGRGRYEQYF
d_gene: -; v_gene: TRBV20-1; j_gene: TRBJ2-1; abundance: -; CDR3nt: TGCAGTGCTAGTAAGGGGTTATCCTACAATGAGCAGTTCTTC; CDR3aa: CSASKGLSYNEQFF
d_gene: TRBD2; v_gene: TRBV27; j_gene: TRBJ2-5; abundance: -; CDR3nt: TGTGCCAGCAGTGCTAATAGCGGGAGGGGAGAGACCCAGTACTTC; CDR3aa: CASSANSGRGETQYF
d_gene: -; v_gene: TRBV5-4; j_gene: TRBJ2-3; abundance: -; CDR3nt: TGTGCCAGCAGCTTTCCGTTTAGCGTACAAGATACGCAGTATTTT; CDR3aa: CASSFPFSVQDTQYF
d_gene: TRBD1; v_gene: TRBV4-1; j_gene: TRBJ2-7; abundance: -; CDR3nt: TGCGCCAGCAGCCTCGACAGGGGGTTCTACGAGCAGTACTTC; CDR3aa: CASSLDRGFYEQYF
d_gene: -; v_gene: TRBV28; j_gene: TRBJ2-3; abundance: -; CDR3nt: TGTGCCAGCACCTCGTGGTGGACCGGAGATACGCAGTATTTT; CDR3aa: CASTSWWTGDTQYF
d_gene: -; v_gene: TRBV6-5; j_gene: TRBJ2-7; abundance: -; CDR3nt: TGTGCCAGCAGTAGACGGGACTCCTACGAGCAGTACTTC; CDR3aa: CASSRRDSYEQYF
d_gene: -; v_gene: TRBV7-9; j_gene: TRBJ2-4; abundance: -; CDR3nt: TGTGCCAGCAGCTTGGATGGGGTAGCCAAAAACATTCAGTACTTC; CDR3aa: CASSLDGVAKNIQYF
d_gene: TRBD2; v_gene: TRBV27; j_gene: TRBJ2-3; abundance: -; CDR3nt: TGTGCCAGCAGACTTGCGGGAGGTTGGACAGATACGCAGTATTTT; CDR3aa: CASRLAGGWTDTQYF
d_gene: TRBD1; v_gene: TRBV7-3; j_gene: TRBJ2-2; abundance: -; CDR3nt: TGTGCCAGCAGCCACCGGGACAGGGGCACTAACACCGGGGAGCTGTTTTTT; CDR3aa: CASSHRDRGTNTGELFF
d_gene: TRBD2; v_gene: TRBV27; j_gene: TRBJ2-7; abundance: few; CDR3nt: TGTGCCAGCAGTCCTAGCGGGAGACTCCGCTCCTACGAGCAGTACTTC; CDR3aa: CASSPSGRLRSYEQYF
d_gene: -; v_gene: TRBV7-2; j_gene: TRBJ1-5; abundance: few; CDR3nt: TGTGCCAGCAGCTTAGGGGGGGATCAGCCCCAGCATTTT; CDR3aa: CASSLGGDQPQHF
d_gene: -; v_gene: TRBV5-1; j_gene: TRBJ1-2; abundance: -; CDR3nt: TGCGCCAGCAGCCCGGCCTATAGCGGTAATGGCTACACCTTC; CDR3aa: CASSPAYSGNGYTF
d_gene: TRBD1; v_gene: TRBV6-2/TRBV6-3; j_gene: TRBJ1-2; abundance: -; CDR3nt: TGTGCCAGCAGCCCCCAGGACAGGGAATCAGGCGGCTACACCTTC; CDR3aa: CASSPQDRESGGYTF
d_gene: -; v_gene: TRBV11-2; j_gene: TRBJ1-6; abundance: -; CDR3nt: TGTGCCAGCAGCTTATTACAGGGTAATTCACCCCTCCACTTT; CDR3aa: CASSLLQGNSPLHF
d_gene: -; v_gene: TRBV11-2; j_gene: TRBJ2-4; abundance: -; CDR3nt: TGTGCCAGCAGCGGGCTTTTAAGCATTCAGTACTTC; CDR3aa: CASSGLLSIQYF
d_gene: -; v_gene: TRBV6-4; j_gene: TRBJ2-3; abundance: -; CDR3nt: TGTGCCAGCAGTCCCGAGGGGGGGCGGGCGGATACGCAGTATTTT; CDR3aa: CASSPEGGRADTQYF
d_gene: TRBD1; v_gene: TRBV7-9; j_gene: TRBJ2-5; abundance: few; CDR3nt: TGTGCCAGCAGCCGGGGACAGCTGCAAGAGACCCAGTACTTC; CDR3aa: CASSRGQLQETQYF
d_gene: -; v_gene: TRBV9; j_gene: TRBJ2-6; abundance: many; CDR3nt: TGTGCCAGCAGCGTAGGGGACACCTCTGGGGCCAACGTCCTGACTTTC; CDR3aa: CASSVGDTSGANVLTF
d_gene: -; v_gene: TRBV6-5; j_gene: TRBJ1-1; abundance: -; CDR3nt: TGTGCCAGCAGACGCGATCCGGAGGCCACTGAAGCTTTCTTT; CDR3aa: CASRRDPEATEAFF
d_gene: -; v_gene: TRBV27; j_gene: TRBJ2-1; abundance: -; CDR3nt: TGTGCCAGCAGGAGGACAGGGCGGACTAGGAAGCTCAATGAGCAGTTCTTC; CDR3aa: CASRRTGRTRKLNEQFF
d_gene: -; v_gene: TRBV12-3/TRBV12-4; j_gene: TRBJ1-4; abundance: -; CDR3nt: TGTGCCAGCAGTTTCGATCTAAATGAAAAACTGTTTTTT; CDR3aa: CASSFDLNEKLFF
d_gene: -; v_gene: TRBV7-9; j_gene: TRBJ1-1; abundance: -; CDR3nt: TGTGCCAGCAGCTTAGGTCGGTTGAACACTGAAGCTTTCTTT; CDR3aa: CASSLGRLNTEAFF
d_gene: -; v_gene: TRBV28; j_gene: TRBJ1-5; abundance: -; CDR3nt: TGTGCCAGCAGCCTGATGGACTTATATAGCAACCAGCCCCAGCATTTT; CDR3aa: CASSLMDLYSNQPQHF
d_gene: -; v_gene: TRBV13; j_gene: TRBJ2-5; abundance: -; CDR3nt: TGTGCCAGCAGCTTTTGGGGGACAGAGACCCAGTACTTC; CDR3aa: CASSFWGTETQYF
d_gene: -; v_gene: TRBV20-1; j_gene: TRBJ1-1; abundance: once; CDR3nt: TGCAGTGCTAGGGGGAACACTGAAGCTTTCTTT; CDR3aa: CSARGNTEAFF
d_gene: TRBD1; v_gene: TRBV6-1; j_gene: TRBJ1-2; abundance: -; CDR3nt: TGTGCCAGCAGTGAACTTACAGGGGGAAGGGGCTACACCTTC; CDR3aa: CASSELTGGRGYTF